A selection of T cell receptor beta chains follows, all from one sample in a study of T cells in Graves' hyperthyroidism and ophthalmopathy. MiXCR, run by TCRdb on the multiplex PCR reads, gives a single entry per CDR3 protein. The sample lists some 270,000 distinct CDR3 sequences; approximately 25% were seen once. The sample consisted of blood. The receptors were sampled from a woman between 35 and 50 years old with Graves' ophthalmopathy. Both conserved end residues are part of each CDR3. D genes are given only for firm matches. Clone sizes are given selectively: once, few, many, or a class where the clone is expanded.

d_gene: NA
j_gene: TRBJ2-7
abundance: many
v_gene: TRBV30
CDR3aa: CAATFRAGGYEQYF
CDR3nt: TGTGCCGCTACCTTCCGGGCTGGCGGCTACGAGCAGTACTTC

d_gene: TRBD1
j_gene: TRBJ1-1
abundance: many
v_gene: TRBV28
CDR3aa: CASRPVGTGNTEAFF
CDR3nt: TGTGCCAGCAGACCTGTCGGGACAGGGAACACTGAAGCTTTCTTT

d_gene: TRBD1
j_gene: TRBJ2-7
abundance: NA
v_gene: TRBV15
CDR3aa: CATSRDRAGTGYDEQYF
CDR3nt: TGTGCCACCAGCAGAGATCGCGCCGGGACAGGGTATGACGAGCAGTACTTC

d_gene: TRBD2
j_gene: TRBJ2-7
abundance: NA
v_gene: TRBV10-1
CDR3aa: CTSISGRAHTYEQYF
CDR3nt: TGCACCAGCATCAGCGGGAGGGCCCATACCTACGAGCAGTACTTC

d_gene: TRBD1
j_gene: TRBJ1-2
abundance: many
v_gene: TRBV7-2
CDR3aa: CASSLGQGASGYTF
CDR3nt: TGTGCCAGCAGCTTGGGACAGGGGGCGAGCGGCTACACCTTC

d_gene: NA
j_gene: TRBJ2-7
abundance: few
v_gene: TRBV30
CDR3aa: CAWSGGAKEQYF
CDR3nt: TGTGCCTGGAGTGGCGGAGCGAAAGAGCAGTACTTC

d_gene: NA
j_gene: TRBJ1-2
abundance: once
v_gene: TRBV20-1
CDR3aa: CSARTYLGLSSGYGYTF
CDR3nt: TGCAGTGCTAGAACTTACCTAGGACTGAGCTCGGGCTATGGCTACACCTTC

d_gene: NA
j_gene: TRBJ1-2
abundance: few
v_gene: TRBV19
CDR3aa: CASSIGGHGYTF
CDR3nt: TGTGCCAGTAGTATAGGAGGGCATGGCTACACCTTC

d_gene: TRBD1
j_gene: TRBJ2-5
abundance: NA
v_gene: TRBV29-1
CDR3aa: CSVVDRNQETQYF
CDR3nt: TGCAGCGTTGTGGACAGGAACCAAGAGACCCAGTACTTC

d_gene: TRBD2
j_gene: TRBJ2-2
abundance: many
v_gene: TRBV29-1
CDR3aa: CSATSVTGELFF
CDR3nt: TGCAGCGCCACTAGCGTCACCGGGGAGCTGTTTTTT

d_gene: NA
j_gene: TRBJ1-5
abundance: many
v_gene: TRBV28
CDR3aa: CASSFVMASNQPQHF
CDR3nt: TGTGCCAGCAGTTTCGTCATGGCAAGCAATCAGCCCCAGCATTTT